The text below deals with one TCR beta chain. Source study methods: How many nucleated cells were present was estimated from reference gene primer amplification. Sequenced by immunoSEQ multiplex PCR; TCRdb stores in-frame clones only, minus some. The V and J calls and clone size come from that table; D and trimming were worked out from the DNA. The sample contains about 75,000 clones, 85% to 90% of which appear only once. This CDR3 has 14 amino acids. V lost 6 bases to trimming and J lost 6 bases; unmatched junction nucleotides: 4. CDR1 is MNHEY, CDR2 SVGAGI, per germline. This specimen belongs to a study of blood T cell repertoires in COVID-19. Study-wide context: Samples taken during acute and convalescent COVID-19 were collected in the United States, Italy and Spain. In each case, the material was cDNA or gDNA derived from T cells, B-cell-depleted T cells, or PBMCs.

Input material: peripheral blood. The sequence was obtained from a human donor in a cohort sampled during active COVID-19. This chain uses TRBV6-5 with TRBJ2-2, with 10 nucleotides matching TRBD2. This CDR3 reads CASSFSGRPGELFF. In DNA, the CDR3 is TGTGCCAGCAGCTTTAGCGGGAGGCCCGGGGAGCTGTTTTTT.